The 26 T cell receptor beta chains given below trace back to one sample, sequenced in a study of OX40 agonist ivuxolimab in advanced cancers. The protocol was immunoSEQ multiplex PCR, while the TCRdb copy is restricted to in-frame clones and leaves out a portion. The table records some 16,000 clones, 65% to 80% of them present only once. Sequencing used CD4+ or CD8+ T cells sorted from blood, obtained in a trial of the OX40 agonist ivuxolimab. All receptors come from an adult with an advanced solid tumor such as melanoma, head and neck, liver or kidney cancer.

In this sample, this clone turned up a few times. The chain links TRBV10-3 to TRBJ2-1; D may correspond to TRBD1 or TRBD2 (5 bases each). V lost 10 bases and J lost 3, with 22 bases in between. The CDR3 loop spans 16 amino acids. The germline CDR1 and CDR2 sequences are ENHRY and SYGVKD. The chain's CDR3 is CATVAGQGVYYNEQFF. In nucleotides, the CDR3 is TGTGCCACCGTTGCAGGGCAGGGAGTTTACTACAATGAGCAGTTCTTC.

Turning to this clone: This sample also contains other DNA sequences that code for the same CDR3. CDR3 nucleotide sequence: TGCAGCGTTGAGAGACAAGAGACCCAGTACTTC. Amino acids: CSVERQETQYF. This chain links TRBV29-1 with TRBJ2-5, with D uncertain. Germline V lookup: CDR1 SQVTM, CDR2 ANQGSEA. V lost 3 bases and J lost 2, with 4 bases in between. The CDR3 runs to 11 residues.

The rearrangement joins TRBV27 to TRBJ2-7, with 9 bases that match TRBD2. V shed 0 bases and J 5 bases; nucleotides not matched to a gene: 5. This CDR3 comprises 15 residues. Germline CDR1 is MNHEY and CDR2 is SMNVEV (reference sequence). CDR3 coding DNA: TGTGCCAGCAGTTTATCGGCGGGAGGGGGCCACGAGCAGTACTTC. Residues: CASSLSAGGGHEQYF.

This chain joins TRBV6-5 and TRBJ1-2; 9 nucleotides line up with TRBD1. Germline-derived CDR1 and CDR2 are MNHEY and SVGAGI. J was trimmed by 7 bases and V by 5 bases; bases with no gene match: 5. This CDR3 has 13 residues. This CDR3 reads CASSPGQGSGYTF. As DNA, the CDR3 is TGTGCCAGCAGTCCTGGACAGGGGTCTGGCTACACCTTC.

The V and J genes are TRBV4-1 and TRBJ2-2, with D possibly TRBD1 on 5 matching bases. V lost 5 bases and J lost 4, with 5 bases in between. Germline CDR1 is MGHRA and CDR2 is YSYEKL. The CDR3 extends over 12 amino acids. This chain's CDR3 is CASSGATGELFF. The CDR3 coding sequence is TGCGCCAGCAGCGGGGCCACCGGGGAGCTGTTTTTT.

Points on this clone: This CDR3 is also generated by other DNA sequences in the sample. The gene calls are TRBV27 and TRBJ2-6; perhaps TRBD1 as D (5 bases). The CDR3 has 17 amino acids. V lost 0 bases to trimming and J lost 0 bases, with 9 bases between them. Germline values: CDR1 MNHEY, CDR2 SMNVEV (reference sequence). The CDR3 spells CASSLSTVLSGANVLTF. The DNA for the CDR3 is TGTGCCAGCAGTTTATCGACAGTCCTCTCTGGGGCCAACGTCCTGACTTTC. The variable domain in full, with the rest retrieved from reference TRBV27 and TRBJ2-6, is EAQVTQNPRYLITVTGKKLTVTCSQNMNHEYMSWYRQDPGLGLRQIYYSMNVEVTDKGDVPEGYKVSRKEKRNFPLILESPSPNQTSLYFCASSLSTVLSGANVLTFGAGSRLTVL.

This chain uses TRBV5-6 with TRBJ2-2; the D is unclear. Germline values: CDR1 SGHDT, CDR2 YYEEEE. Trimming pared 0 bases from V and 11 bases from J, leaving 11 bases between. The CDR3 sequence is 13 residues long. Here the CDR3 DNA reads TGTGCCAGCAGCTTGGCCAATAGGTTCGAGCTGTTTTTT. This sequence encodes CASSLANRFELFF.

This chain uses TRBV27 with TRBJ1-2; 8 bases match TRBD1. The V segment lost 8 bases and the J segment 7 bases; nucleotides outside the gene matches: 15. The germline V gene has CDR1 MNHEY and CDR2 SMNVEV (reference sequence). CDR3 length: 15 residues. CDR3 in DNA: TGTGCCAGCGGAAGGGGGACAGGAACCTCCCTTGGCTACACCTTC. Protein: CASGRGTGTSLGYTF.

CDR3 coding DNA: TGTGCCAGCAGCTTAGGACTAGCGGGAGGGCGATATGAGCAGTTCTTC. This gives the protein CASSLGLAGGRYEQFF. The chain employs TRBV7-3 and TRBJ2-1; 15 bases align to TRBD2. The germline gives CDR1 SGHTA, CDR2 FQGTGA. V dropped 2 bases and J dropped 8; count of bases not matched to a gene: 4. This CDR3 is 16 amino acids long.

CDR3 amino acids: CASSPAAGGMEDEQYF. The CDR3 nucleotides are TGCGCCAGCAGCCCCGCAGCGGGAGGAATGGAGGACGAGCAGTACTTC. The J gene is TRBJ2-7, the V gene TRBV4-1, with TRBD2 matching 9 bases. Per germline, CDR1 MGHRA and CDR2 YSYEKL. The CDR3 runs 16 residues. V lost 4 bases to trimming and J lost 5 bases; unmatched junction nucleotides: 12.

The V gene is TRBV27, the J gene TRBJ1-2; D perhaps matches TRBD1 (6 bases). This CDR3 comprises 14 residues. Between the trimmed V and J ends, which lost 4 bases and 7 bases, there was a span of 16 bases. Per germline, CDR1 MNHEY and CDR2 SMNVEV (reference sequence). The DNA of the CDR3 is TGTGCCAGCAGTTATAGCTCCGGGGGGCGTGGCTACACCTTC. This codes for CASSYSSGGRGYTF.

The chain recombines TRBV7-9 with TRBJ2-3, with D tentatively TRBD1 (6 bases). Germline V gene lookup returns CDR1 SEHNR and CDR2 FQNEAQ (reference sequence). The CDR3 contains 13 residues. Trimming stripped 3 bases from V and 6 bases from J, with 10 bases between. CDR3 region: CASSFGGDDTQYF. CDR3 sequence (DNA): TGTGCCAGCAGCTTTGGGGGCGACGATACGCAGTATTTT.

The V gene is TRBV2, the J gene TRBJ1-5, with 9 bases fitting TRBD1. Looked up from germline, CDR1 is SNHLY and CDR2 is FYNNEI. The CDR3 is 15 amino acids. V dropped 1 base and J dropped 2; count of bases not matched to a gene: 0. The CDR3 loop is CASSEGTGGNQPQHF. CDR3 bases: TGTGCCAGCAGTGAAGGGACAGGGGGCAATCAGCCCCAGCATTTT.

The chain uses TRBV7-9 and TRBJ2-2; no clear D gene. Germline V gives CDR1 SEHNR, CDR2 FQNEAQ (reference sequence). Trimming took 3 bases from V and 3 from J, leaving 11 bases between them. CDR3 length equals 15 residues. CDR3 region: CASSFWVVHTGELFF. The CDR3 nucleotides read TGTGCCAGCAGCTTCTGGGTAGTGCACACCGGGGAGCTGTTTTTT.

This chain joins TRBV4-1 and TRBJ2-1; the match to TRBD2 covers 8 bases. Losses at the gene ends were 4 bases for V and 5 bases for J; bases not matched to a gene: 7. CDR3 length: 15 amino acids. Germline lookup yields CDR1 MGHRA and CDR2 YSYEKL. This chain's CDR3 is CASSLTAGGDNEQFF. In DNA form, the CDR3 reads TGCGCCAGCAGCCTTACGGCGGGAGGAGACAATGAGCAGTTCTTC.

V is TRBV19 and J is TRBJ2-1; D unresolved. The CDR3 is 14 residues long. The ends were cut back, 5 bases at V and 0 bases at J, with 8 bases in the middle. CDR1 is LNHDA, CDR2 SQIVND, per germline (reference sequence). As DNA, the CDR3 is TGTGCCAGTAGTGCTTCCAGCTCCTACAATGAGCAGTTCTTC. Translated: CASSASSSYNEQFF.

This chain links TRBV4-1 with TRBJ2-1, with TRBD2 matching over 9 bases. Germline CDR1 MGHRA, CDR2 YSYEKL. This CDR3 spans 15 amino acids. V dropped 4 bases and J dropped 5; count of bases not matched to a gene: 6. CDR3 residues: CASSLGAGGDNEQFF. The CDR3 region has the DNA TGCGCCAGCAGCCTGGGGGCGGGGGGGGACAATGAGCAGTTCTTC.

This sequence joins TRBV4-1 and TRBJ1-1, with D unclear. V lost 4 bases, J lost 4 bases, and 25 bases lay in between. The CDR3 runs to 18 residues. Germline V gene lookup returns CDR1 MGHRA and CDR2 YSYEKL. The CDR3: CASSPGPISQLTPTEAFF. The CDR3 DNA reads as TGCGCCAGCAGCCCAGGCCCTATAAGCCAACTCACGCCCACTGAAGCTTTCTTT.

This chain links TRBV4-1 with TRBJ2-3; D call uncertain. The germline V gene encodes CDR1 MGHRA and CDR2 YSYEKL. V lost 0 bases to trimming and J lost 5 bases, with 12 bases between them. The CDR3 has 15 residues. The CDR3 DNA reads TGCGCCAGCAGCCAAGATTCCCTAGGTGTAGATACGCAGTATTTT. Amino acid sequence: CASSQDSLGVDTQYF.

Written as DNA, the CDR3 is TGTGCCAGCAGCCAGGGCGGGCCCTACGAGCAGTACTTC. This gives the protein CASSQGGPYEQYF. The chain uses TRBV28 and TRBJ2-7; the D gene could be TRBD1 or TRBD2 (5 bases each). The CDR3 has 13 amino acids. The V end was cut by 6 bases, the J end by 2 bases, with 11 bases between. Germline V gene data show CDR1 as MDHEN and CDR2 as SYDVKM.

This sequence joins TRBV5-4 and TRBJ1-3; D is possibly TRBD1 (5 bases). This CDR3 contains 15 residues. Germline lookup yields CDR1 SGHNT and CDR2 YYREEE (reference sequence). CDR3 sequence (DNA): TGTGTCGCGCAAGGAGACAGTCGTGGGGGAAACACCATATATTTT. This gives the protein CVAQGDSRGGNTIYF. The full variable domain, in which reference TRBV5-4 and TRBJ1-3 provide the parts outside the CDR3, is ETGVTQSPTHLIKTRGQQVTLRCSSQSGHNTVSWYQQALGQGPQFIFQYYREEENGRGNFPPRFSGLQFPNYSSELNVNALELDDSALYLCVAQGDSRGGNTIYFGEGSWLTVV.

This chain joins TRBV19 and TRBJ2-5; 7 bases align to TRBD2. V was pared by 1 base and J by 4 bases, with 6 bases of the junction left unmatched. The length of the CDR3 is 15 residues. Germline CDR1 LNHDA, CDR2 SQIVND (reference sequence). The CDR3 sequence: CASSIAPGGLETQYF. The CDR3 bases are TGTGCCAGTAGTATAGCCCCGGGAGGCCTAGAGACCCAGTACTTC.

The gene calls are TRBV4-1 and TRBJ2-7; D perhaps matches TRBD2 (6 bases). CDR1 and CDR2 (germline): MGHRA, YSYEKL. V was cut by 3 bases and J by 3 bases, with 12 bases left in between. The length of the CDR3 is 14 residues. The CDR3 protein is CASSQPLGGYEQYF. In DNA form, the CDR3 reads TGCGCCAGCAGCCAGCCGCTGGGGGGCTACGAGCAGTACTTC.

The chain links TRBV27 to TRBJ1-2; D uncertain. The CDR3 sequence is 13 residues long. Germline loops: CDR1 MNHEY, CDR2 SMNVEV (reference sequence). V gave up 3 bases and J gave up 8 bases, with 13 bases separating them. The chain's CDR3 is CASSFSESGGYTF. The CDR3 region has the DNA TGTGCCAGCAGTTTTTCGGAAAGTGGAGGCTACACCTTC.

This chain connects TRBV5-1 to TRBJ1-3; D not resolved. Trimming removed 0 bases at V and 3 bases at J, with 4 bases between. CDR1 and CDR2 from the germline V gene are SGHRS and YFSETQ. The CDR3 totals 13 residues. The CDR3 bases are TGCGCCAGCAGCTTGGGGGATGGAAACACCATATATTTT. This sequence encodes CASSLGDGNTIYF.

This clone was seen more than once but under ten times. The V call is TRBV5-1, the J call TRBJ2-2; the D gene could be TRBD1 or TRBD2 (6 bases each). The CDR3 has 17 residues. With 4 bases removed from V and 3 bases from J, the gap between germline ends came to 19 bases. Germline CDR1 is SGHRS and CDR2 is YFSETQ. Written as DNA, the CDR3 is TGCGCCAGCAGCCGACTCCTAGGGGGAGGTTACACCGGGGAGCTGTTTTTT. Its translation: CASSRLLGGGYTGELFF.